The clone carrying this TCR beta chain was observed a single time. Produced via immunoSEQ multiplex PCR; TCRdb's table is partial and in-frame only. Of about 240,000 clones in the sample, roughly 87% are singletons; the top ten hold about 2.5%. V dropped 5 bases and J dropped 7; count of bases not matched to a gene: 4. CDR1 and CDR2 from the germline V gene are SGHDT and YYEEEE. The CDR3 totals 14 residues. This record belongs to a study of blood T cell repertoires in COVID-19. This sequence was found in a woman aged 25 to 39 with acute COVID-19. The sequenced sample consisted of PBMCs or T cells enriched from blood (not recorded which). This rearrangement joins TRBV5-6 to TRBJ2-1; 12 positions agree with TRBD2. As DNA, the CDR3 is TGTGCCAGCAGACTAGCGGGGGGAAATAATGAGCAGTTCTTC. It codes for CASRLAGGNNEQFF.